This entry lists 23 T cell receptor beta chains sequenced from one sample in a study of OX40 agonist ivuxolimab in advanced cancers. Produced via immunoSEQ multiplex PCR; TCRdb's table is partial and in-frame only. This sample has over 45,000 clones, with over 75% found just once. The sequencing here drew on CD4+ or CD8+ T cells sorted from blood, taken in a trial of the OX40 agonist ivuxolimab. These receptors came from an adult with an advanced solid tumor such as melanoma, head and neck, liver or kidney cancer.

The V and J genes are TRBV5-4 and TRBJ1-6; 8 nucleotides align to TRBD1. This CDR3 is 17 amino acids long. V lost 4 bases, J lost 9 bases, and 15 bases stayed unmatched. Germline values: CDR1 SGHNT, CDR2 YYREEE (reference sequence). The CDR3 spells CASSPGGQGRISSPLHF. Written as DNA, the CDR3 is TGTGCCAGCAGCCCCGGTGGACAGGGACGGATAAGTTCACCCCTCCACTTT.

The chain couples TRBV28 to TRBJ1-3; 9 positions agree with TRBD1. V trimming: 3 bases; J trimming: 3 bases; junction bases outside the gene matches: 6. The CDR3 spans 16 residues. Germline CDR1 MDHEN, CDR2 SYDVKM. CDR3 loop: CASSFLGQGFGNTIYF. CDR3 coding DNA: TGTGCCAGCAGTTTTTTGGGACAGGGTTTTGGAAACACCATATATTTT.

The J gene is TRBJ2-1, the V gene TRBV28; 12 bases map to TRBD2. The CDR3 extends over 16 amino acids. After removal of 4 bases from V and 8 bases from J, the junction contained 9 bases not matched to a gene. In germline, CDR1 is MDHEN, CDR2 SYDVKM. The CDR3 protein is CASSSQLAGGSDEQFF. The CDR3 nucleotides read TGTGCCAGCAGTTCGCAGCTAGCGGGAGGGTCGGATGAGCAGTTCTTC.

J is TRBJ2-5 and V is TRBV30; D remains unclear. The CDR3 is 14 amino acids. Germline V gene data show CDR1 as GTSNPN and CDR2 as SVGIG (reference sequence). The ends were cut back, 5 bases at V and 5 bases at J, with 18 bases in the middle. CDR3 bases: TGTGCCTGGGCCCCAGGACGGGTCCAGGAGACCCAGTACTTC. It is translated as CAWAPGRVQETQYF.

V usage is TRBV4-3 and J usage is TRBJ2-1; D not certain. The V end lost 4 bases, the J end lost 2 bases, and 12 bases lay between the germline ends. The germline gives CDR1 LGHNA, CDR2 YSLEER. The CDR3 contains 15 residues. The DNA of the CDR3 is TGCGCCAGCAGCCTCGAAAGGGCACCCTACAATGAGCAGTTCTTC. Amino acid sequence: CASSLERAPYNEQFF.

V usage is TRBV4-1 and J usage is TRBJ2-7; tentative D call: TRBD2 (6 bases). Germline V gives CDR1 MGHRA, CDR2 YSYEKL. This CDR3 is 15 amino acids long. The germline V and J ends were trimmed by 0 bases and 3 bases, with 12 bases remaining between them. CDR3 coding DNA: TGCGCCAGCAGCCAAGAGGGGCAGGGAGGCTACGAGCAGTACTTC. Protein: CASSQEGQGGYEQYF.

The chain combines TRBV18 with TRBJ2-5; D is unresolved. The length of the CDR3 is 13 residues. The germline V gene has CDR1 KGHSH and CDR2 LQKENI. Trimming removed 5 bases from V and 3 bases from J, with 10 bases in between. The CDR3 reads CASSLAIEETQYF. The DNA for the CDR3 is TGTGCCAGCTCATTAGCTATAGAAGAGACCCAGTACTTC.

This chain uses TRBV11-3 with TRBJ2-7; 11 positions match TRBD2. The CDR3 extends over 16 amino acids. CDR1 SGHNT and CDR2 YENEEA come from the germline V gene. Trimming cost V 5 bases and J 3 bases; bases outside gene matches: 9. The chain's CDR3 is CASSGSPGTSGYEQYF. CDR3 coding DNA: TGTGCCAGCAGCGGTAGTCCCGGGACTAGCGGCTACGAGCAGTACTTC.

This chain joins TRBV6-6 and TRBJ2-7; TRBD1 aligns across 9 bases. Germline CDR1 reads MNHNY; CDR2 reads SVGAGI (reference sequence). CDR3 length equals 15 residues. V shed 5 bases and J 4 bases; nucleotides not matched to a gene: 9. The CDR3 loop is CASSGDRGNVYEQYF. The DNA of the CDR3 is TGTGCCAGCAGTGGCGACAGGGGGAACGTTTACGAGCAGTACTTC.

The table lists this clone with a count of one. The rearrangement uses TRBV5-6 and TRBJ2-3; 8 bases are a match to TRBD2. The CDR3 extends over 14 amino acids. V trimming: 5 bases; J trimming: 5 bases; junction bases outside the gene matches: 7. Germline values: CDR1 SGHDT, CDR2 YYEEEE. Here the CDR3 DNA reads TGTGCCAGCAGACAGGGACTAGGAATAGATACGCAGTATTTT. Translated: CASRQGLGIDTQYF. The full variable domain, with the rest looked up from reference TRBV5-6 and TRBJ2-3, is DAGVTQSPTHLIKTRGQQVTLRCSPKSGHDTVSWYQQALGQGPQFIFQYYEEEERQRGNFPDRFSGHQFPNYSSELNVNALLLGDSALYLCASRQGLGIDTQYFGPGTRLTVL.

This clone was recorded once. The chain uses TRBV11-2 and TRBJ2-3; D is unresolved. V was trimmed by 0 bases and J by 2 bases, leaving 3 bases between them. The CDR3 is 13 amino acids. Germline values: CDR1 SGHAT, CDR2 FQNNGV. In nucleotides, the CDR3 is TGTGCCAGCAGCTTAGACCACACAGATACGCAGTATTTT. Translation gives CASSLDHTDTQYF.

Comment on this clone: Other DNA sequences within the sample encode an identical CDR3. This chain joins TRBV28 and TRBJ1-2; 11 bases match TRBD1. Germline CDR1 reads MDHEN; CDR2 reads SYDVKM. The CDR3 loop spans 16 amino acids. Unmatched junction bases numbered 11, after V lost 6 bases and J lost 5 bases. The CDR3 reads CASSLSGTGGNYGYTF. In DNA, the CDR3 is TGTGCCAGCAGCCTCAGCGGGACAGGGGGAAATTATGGCTACACCTTC.

The chain carries TRBV27 and TRBJ2-5, with 13 bases aligning to TRBD2. After removal of 5 bases from V and 2 bases from J, the junction contained 5 bases not matched to a gene. From germline, CDR1 is MNHEY and CDR2 SMNVEV (reference sequence). The CDR3 consists of 16 residues. CDR3 protein: CASSGGLAGVQETQYF. CDR3 nucleotides: TGTGCCAGCAGTGGAGGACTAGCGGGGGTACAAGAGACCCAGTACTTC.

The gene calls are TRBV14 and TRBJ2-4; 7 nucleotides align to TRBD2. The CDR3 consists of 13 residues. Losses at the gene ends were 4 bases for V and 8 bases for J; bases not matched to a gene: 5. The germline gives CDR1 SGHDN, CDR2 FVKESK. Written as DNA, the CDR3 is TGTGCCAGCAGCCCGAGCGGGGCGGACATTCAGTACTTC. It encodes CASSPSGADIQYF.

This chain connects TRBV18 to TRBJ2-2; D unresolved. The CDR3 has 16 amino acids. Trimming stripped 3 bases from V and 2 bases from J, with 13 bases between. Germline V CDR1 and CDR2: KGHSH, LQKENI. CDR3 sequence (DNA): TGTGCCAGCTCACCGCAGAGGAACTCAAACACCGGGGAGCTGTTTTTT. As protein: CASSPQRNSNTGELFF.

The rearrangement uses TRBV6-5 and TRBJ2-7, with 7 positions matching TRBD1. J gave up 0 bases and V 4 bases, and 3 bases lay outside the gene matches. Germline assignment: CDR1 MNHEY and CDR2 SVGAGI. CDR3 length equals 14 residues. CDR3 in DNA: TGTGCCAGCAGTTTACAGGGGCTCTCCTACGAGCAGTACTTC. Amino acid sequence: CASSLQGLSYEQYF.

The chain joins TRBV28 to TRBJ2-4, with 7 positions matching TRBD1. V gave up 6 bases and J gave up 8 bases; unmatched junction bases: 13. The CDR3 length is 15 residues. Germline-derived CDR1 and CDR2 are MDHEN and SYDVKM. The CDR3 protein is CASSAGGLRGDIQYF. The CDR3 DNA reads TGTGCCAGCAGCGCAGGGGGTCTTCGTGGAGACATTCAGTACTTC. The full variable domain, in which reference TRBV28 and TRBJ2-4 provide the parts outside the CDR3, is DVKVTQSSRYLVKRTGEKVFLECVQDMDHENMFWYRQDPGLGLRLIYFSYDVKMKEKGDIPEGYSVSREKKERFSLILESASTNQTSMYLCASSAGGLRGDIQYFGAGTRLSVL.

This chain connects TRBV28 to TRBJ2-3, with TRBD1 matching over 9 bases. V was pared by 6 bases and J by 8 bases, with 9 bases of the junction left unmatched. The CDR3 consists of 14 residues. Per the germline V gene, CDR1 is MDHEN and CDR2 is SYDVKM. CDR3 sequence reads: CASRDRGMEITQYF. The CDR3 region has the DNA TGTGCCAGCAGGGACAGGGGTATGGAGATTACGCAGTATTTT.

V and J are TRBV5-1 and TRBJ1-4, with TRBD1 matching 7 bases. Looked up from germline, CDR1 is SGHRS and CDR2 is YFSETQ. There are 16 residues in the CDR3. The junction had 6 bases not matched to a gene; V was cut back by 4 bases and J by 0 bases. CDR3 nucleotide sequence: TGCGCCAGCAGCCTGACAGGGACCTCAACTAATGAAAAACTGTTTTTT. This gives the protein CASSLTGTSTNEKLFF.

This chain connects TRBV7-3 to TRBJ2-5, with no clear D. V was shortened by 2 bases and J by 4 bases, with 11 bases between the two germline ends. The CDR3 runs 14 residues. Germline CDR1 is SGHTA and CDR2 is FQGTGA. For the CDR3, the DNA is TGTGCCAGCAGCTTAGCAGGACGTCGAGAGACCCAGTACTTC. Encoded protein: CASSLAGRRETQYF.

This sequence joins TRBV7-2 and TRBJ2-5; TRBD2 aligns across 8 bases. Germline loops: CDR1 SGHTA, CDR2 FQGNSA. Unmatched junction bases numbered 11, after V lost 5 bases and J lost 3 bases. The CDR3 has 16 amino acids. The DNA for the CDR3 is TGTGCCAGCAGCCCCGGGACTAGAGTAGGAGAAGAGACCCAGTACTTC. Translating it yields CASSPGTRVGEETQYF.

CDR3 in amino acids: CASSQAEDAYEQYF. The CDR3 region has the DNA TGCGCCAGCAGCCAAGCGGAAGACGCCTACGAGCAGTACTTC. The V and J genes are TRBV4-3 and TRBJ2-7; D unclear. Germline V gene data show CDR1 as LGHNA and CDR2 as YSLEER. Trimming took 1 base from V and 2 from J, leaving 9 bases between them. This CDR3 is built from 14 residues.

J is TRBJ2-3 and V is TRBV11-2; D is possibly TRBD1 or TRBD2 (6 bases each). Germline V lookup: CDR1 SGHAT, CDR2 FQNNGV. Trimming cost V 6 bases and J 14 bases, with 15 bases left between them. The CDR3 extends over 11 amino acids. The CDR3 reads CASRSGAASYF. The CDR3 DNA reads TGTGCCAGCAGATCGGGGGCCGCTTCGTATTTT.